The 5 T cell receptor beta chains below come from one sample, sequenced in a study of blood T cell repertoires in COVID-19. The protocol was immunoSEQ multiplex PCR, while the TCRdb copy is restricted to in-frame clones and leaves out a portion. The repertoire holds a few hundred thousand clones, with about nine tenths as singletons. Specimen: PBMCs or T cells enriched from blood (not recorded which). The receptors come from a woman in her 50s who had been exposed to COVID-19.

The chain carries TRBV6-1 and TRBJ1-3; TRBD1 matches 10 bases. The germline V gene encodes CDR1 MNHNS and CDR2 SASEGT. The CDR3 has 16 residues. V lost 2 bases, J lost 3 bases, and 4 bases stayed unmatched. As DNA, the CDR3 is TGTGCCAGCAGTGAATGGGACAGGGGACTTGGAAACACCATATATTTT. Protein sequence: CASSEWDRGLGNTIYF.

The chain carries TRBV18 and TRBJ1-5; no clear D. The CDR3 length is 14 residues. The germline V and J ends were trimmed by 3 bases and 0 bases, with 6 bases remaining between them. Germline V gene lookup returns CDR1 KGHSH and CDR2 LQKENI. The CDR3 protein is CASSPENSNQPQHF. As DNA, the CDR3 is TGTGCCAGCTCACCTGAGAATAGCAATCAGCCCCAGCATTTT.

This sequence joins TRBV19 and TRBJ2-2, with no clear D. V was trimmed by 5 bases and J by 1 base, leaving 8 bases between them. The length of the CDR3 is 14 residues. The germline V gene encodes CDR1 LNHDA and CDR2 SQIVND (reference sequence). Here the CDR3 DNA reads TGTGCCAGTAGTTACTCCATGAACACCGGGGAGCTGTTTTTT. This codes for CASSYSMNTGELFF.

The CDR3 coding sequence is TGTGCCAGCAGCTACTCAGGGGAGCAGTTCTTC. Residues: CASSYSGEQFF. V and J are TRBV7-2 and TRBJ2-1; a possible D gene is TRBD1 (5 bases). CDR1 and CDR2 (germline): SGHTA, FQGNSA. V lost 4 bases and J 10 bases, leaving 8 bases between the germline ends. This CDR3 spans 11 amino acids.

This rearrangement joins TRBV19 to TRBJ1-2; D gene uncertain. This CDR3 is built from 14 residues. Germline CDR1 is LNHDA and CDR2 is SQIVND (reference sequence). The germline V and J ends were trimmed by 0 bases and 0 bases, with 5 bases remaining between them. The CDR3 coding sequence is TGTGCCAGTAGTATAGACGACACTAACTATGGCTACACCTTC. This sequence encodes CASSIDDTNYGYTF.